The 28 T cell receptor beta chains presented below share a single source sample, sequenced in a study of human T cells and chemical hapten exposure (dated by TCRdb to the early 2020s). During library preparation, unique molecular identifiers were attached to individual cDNA molecules so that TCRs could be counted quantitatively and reproducibly. Clones were called with MiXCR by TCRdb after fastp trimmed the public reads at Q25, and only in-frame beta chains were retained. Each entry merges the rows of one CDR3 protein and shows their most common DNA and genes. The sample has around 3,100 distinct CDR3 sequences on record, nearly 50% of them singletons. The ten biggest clones cover 11% of the sample. Total RNA was extracted from unfractionated whole blood collected in Tempus Blood RNA tubes. The sample consisted of whole blood. The receptor set was obtained from a human donor who had alopecia or was a healthy volunteer (not recorded which). Some clones in this sample may be carry-over from other donors' samples. This table probably holds off-target reads from a library built for another chain.

The V gene is TRBV29-1, the J gene TRBJ2-7, with a possible D match to TRBD2 (5 bases). Germline V CDR1 and CDR2: SQVTM, ANQGSEA. Between the trimmed V and J ends, which lost 6 bases and 0 bases, there was a span of 9 bases. This CDR3 spans 12 amino acids. CDR3 in DNA: TGCAGCGTAACCGGGATCTCCTACGAGCAGTACTTC. Protein product: CSVTGISYEQYF.

The rearrangement uses TRBV7-3 and TRBJ2-2, with 7 bases matching TRBD1. J lost 0 bases, V lost 4 bases, and 5 bases had no gene match. This CDR3 spans 16 amino acids. In germline, CDR1 is SGHTA, CDR2 FQGTGA. The CDR3 reads CASSSYGTANTGELFF. CDR3 nucleotide sequence: TGTGCCAGCAGCTCCTACGGGACAGCGAACACCGGGGAGCTGTTTTTT.

CDR3 bases: TGTGCCAGCAAGGAGCGGCAGTTCGAGACCCAGTACTTC. It is translated as CASKERQFETQYF. The rearrangement joins TRBV5-8 to TRBJ2-5; weak D call: TRBD2 (5 bases). The CDR3 is made up of 13 amino acids. Trimming removed 6 bases from V and 5 bases from J, with 14 bases in between. The germline CDR1 and CDR2 sequences are SGHTS and YDEGEE.

There are a few counts of this clonotype. The CDR3 nucleotides are TGCGCCAGCAGCTTGGGCCCGGATACCTACGAGCAGTACTTC. This sequence encodes CASSLGPDTYEQYF. The rearrangement uses TRBV5-1 and TRBJ2-7; D is undetermined. This CDR3 is 14 amino acids long. Between the trimmed V and J ends, which lost 0 bases and 2 bases, there was a span of 9 bases. The V gene's germline CDR1 is SGHRS and CDR2 YFSETQ.

J is TRBJ2-7 and V is TRBV12-3 or TRBV12-4; D remains ambiguous. The CDR3 is 13 amino acids. V dropped 3 bases and J dropped 2 bases, with 8 bases sitting between them. The chain's CDR3 is CASSFGRTYEQYF. The CDR3 region has the DNA TGTGCCAGCAGTTTTGGGCGGACCTACGAGCAGTACTTC.

The CDR3 nucleotides are TGTGCCAGCAGTAACGGACGGGCAACCAACTACTACGAGCAGTACTTC. It translates to CASSNGRATNYYEQYF. The chain employs TRBV6-5 and TRBJ2-7; D remains ambiguous. CDR1 MNHEY and CDR2 SVGAGI come from the germline V gene. This CDR3 comprises 16 residues. V was pared by 5 bases and J by 3 bases, with 20 bases between.

The V and J genes are TRBV12-3 or TRBV12-4 and TRBJ2-2, with 8 bases that match TRBD2. The junction had 5 bases not matched to a gene; V was cut back by 4 bases and J by 4 bases. CDR3 length: 15 amino acids. The CDR3 coding sequence is TGTGCCAGCAGTTCCCAGCGGGAGAGCACCGGGGAGCTGTTTTTT. Residues: CASSSQRESTGELFF.

This sequence joins TRBV28 and TRBJ2-7; 12 bases map to TRBD1. Trimming took 5 bases from V and 7 from J; bases not matched to a gene: 12. The length of the CDR3 is 16 residues. Germline V gene data show CDR1 as MDHEN and CDR2 as SYDVKM. The CDR3 bases are TGTGCCAGCAGTCCGCCCCCGGGACAGGGGGCTTTAGAGCAGTACTTC. Amino acids: CASSPPPGQGALEQYF.

This rearrangement joins TRBV29-1 to TRBJ2-5; 10 bases are a match to TRBD1. The CDR3 is 13 amino acids. CDR1 and CDR2 (germline): SQVTM, ANQGSEA. With V trimmed by 3 bases and J by 5 bases, 3 bases remained unmatched. The CDR3 region has the DNA TGCAGCGTTGATGGGGACAGGGGTGAGACCCAGTACTTC. It encodes CSVDGDRGETQYF.

The table lists this clonotype with a few counts. The V and J genes are TRBV3-1 and TRBJ2-7; TRBD2 matches 8 bases. Germline V lookup: CDR1 LGHDT, CDR2 YNNKEL (reference sequence). CDR3 length equals 15 residues. V lost 1 base to trimming and J lost 4 bases; unmatched junction nucleotides: 6. CDR3 amino acids: CASSQGGLVKYEQYF. CDR3 coding DNA: TGTGCCAGCAGCCAAGGGGGACTAGTTAAGTACGAGCAGTACTTC.

The chain joins TRBV12-3 or TRBV12-4 to TRBJ2-7, with no clear D. Trimming cost V 5 bases and J 4 bases, with 15 bases left between them. CDR3 length: 14 residues. This CDR3 is CASSPSGVGYEQYF. In nucleotides, the CDR3 is TGTGCCAGCAGTCCCTCAGGCGTCGGGTACGAGCAGTACTTC.

This clonotype was counted a few times. This chain uses TRBV18 with TRBJ2-5; D is unclear. Germline CDR1 is KGHSH and CDR2 is LQKENI. V lost 0 bases, J lost 4 bases, and 6 bases lay in between. The CDR3 totals 13 residues. CDR3 sequence reads: CASSPPTTETQYF. The CDR3 region has the DNA TGTGCCAGCTCACCACCCACAACAGAGACCCAGTACTTC.

V gene TRBV28 combines with J gene TRBJ1-2, with no clear D. Deletions cut 4 bases from V and 4 bases from J, with 13 bases between. Germline V gene sequence: CDR1 MDHEN, CDR2 SYDVKM. The CDR3 spans 14 residues. Here the CDR3 reads CASSSSDHTYGYTF. The DNA of the CDR3 is TGTGCCAGCAGTTCAAGCGACCACACCTATGGCTACACCTTC.

This clonotype turned up a few times. The rearrangement links TRBV30 to TRBJ2-1; 8 nucleotides line up with TRBD2. Germline CDR1 is GTSNPN and CDR2 is SVGIG (reference sequence). The CDR3 has 18 amino acids. V shed 5 bases, J shed 2 bases, and the junction held 17 bases outside the gene matches. CDR3 nucleotides: TGTGCCTGGCCGAGCGGTCCGAGCGGGAGACCCACCTACAATGAGCAGTTCTTC. This gives the protein CAWPSGPSGRPTYNEQFF. Full variable domain (outside the CDR3, taken from reference TRBV30 and TRBJ2-1): SQTIHQWPATLVQPVGSPLSLECTVEGTSNPNLYWYRQAAGRGLQLLFYSVGIGQISSEVPQNLSASRPQDRQFILSSKKLLLSDSGFYLCAWPSGPSGRPTYNEQFFGPGTRLTVL.

The CDR3 is CASGSPYEQYF. The CDR3 region has the DNA TGTGCCAGCGGGTCCCCCTACGAGCAGTACTTC. The gene calls are TRBV11-2 and TRBJ2-7, with no clear D. V was pared by 8 bases and J by 2 bases, with 7 bases between. This CDR3 spans 11 amino acids. Germline V gene sequence: CDR1 SGHAT, CDR2 FQNNGV. Looking up the rest from reference TRBV11-2 and TRBJ2-7 gives the full variable domain: EAGVAQSPRYKIIEKRQSVAFWCNPISGHATLYWYQQILGQGPKLLIQFQNNGVVDDSQLPKDRFSAERLKGVDSTLKIQPAKLEDSAVYLCASGSPYEQYFGPGTRLTVT.

The chain couples TRBV6-2 or TRBV6-3 to TRBJ2-2, with 13 bases that match TRBD2. Looked up from germline, CDR1 is MNHEY and CDR2 is SVGEGT. The V gene end was trimmed by 7 bases and the J gene end by 5 bases; junction bases not matched to a gene: 4. The CDR3 has 15 amino acids. The CDR3 DNA sequence: TGTGCCAGCAATGGACTAGCGGGGGTTACCGGGGAGCTGTTTTTT. Its protein is CASNGLAGVTGELFF.

V usage is TRBV7-2 and J usage is TRBJ2-3; no reliable D call. The CDR3 is 13 residues long. Trimming removed 0 bases at V and 5 bases at J, with 6 bases between. Germline V gene data show CDR1 as SGHTA and CDR2 as FQGNSA. The CDR3 sequence: CASSLAQLDTQYF. In DNA form, the CDR3 reads TGTGCCAGCAGCTTAGCACAGTTAGATACGCAGTATTTT.

V gene TRBV20-1 combines with J gene TRBJ2-3; 9 bases fit TRBD1. The CDR3 has 16 residues. CDR1 and CDR2 from the germline V gene are DFQATT and SNEGSKA (reference sequence). Losses at the gene ends were 5 bases for V and 3 bases for J; bases not matched to a gene: 12. The CDR3 protein is CSAGGQGRIRTDTQYF. For the CDR3, the DNA is TGCAGTGCTGGAGGACAGGGGCGCATAAGAACAGATACGCAGTATTTT.

The V call is TRBV28, the J call TRBJ2-1; weak D call: TRBD1 (6 bases). CDR1 is MDHEN, CDR2 SYDVKM, per germline. The CDR3 contains 13 residues. With 2 bases removed from V and 8 bases from J, the gap between germline ends came to 10 bases. In DNA form, the CDR3 reads TGTGCCAGCAGTTTACCGACAGGTGATGAGCAGTTCTTC. This gives the protein CASSLPTGDEQFF.

This clonotype was counted between two and nine times. The chain is built from TRBV19 and TRBJ2-1; 7 bases fit TRBD2. Germline values: CDR1 LNHDA, CDR2 SQIVND (reference sequence). The CDR3 loop spans 16 amino acids. Trimming removed 6 bases from V and 3 bases from J; junction bases left unmatched: 11. This chain's CDR3 is CASSPTSLPFYNEQFF. The CDR3 DNA is TGTGCCAGTAGCCCGACTAGCCTGCCCTTCTACAATGAGCAGTTCTTC.

The chain joins TRBV7-3 to TRBJ2-3; tentative D call: TRBD2 (7 bases). V shed 1 base and J shed 8 bases, with 13 bases lying between them. CDR3 length: 14 amino acids. In germline, CDR1 is SGHTA, CDR2 FQGTGA. DNA for the CDR3: TGTGCCAGCAGCTTAAAGGCGGCGGGGGCTACGCAGTATTTT. It translates to CASSLKAAGATQYF. The full variable domain, with the rest looked up from reference TRBV7-3 and TRBJ2-3, is GAGVSQTPSNKVTEKGKYVELRCDPISGHTALYWYRQSLGQGPEFLIYFQGTGAADDSGLPNDRFFAVRPEGSVSTLKIQRTERGDSAVYLCASSLKAAGATQYFGPGTRLTVL.

This sequence joins TRBV10-3 and TRBJ2-5; 13 bases align to TRBD2. J gave up 5 bases and V 6 bases, and 6 bases lay outside the gene matches. CDR1 is ENHRY and CDR2 is SYGVKD in the germline V gene. This CDR3 has 15 residues. The CDR3 spells CAIRGGLAGDETQYF. As DNA, the CDR3 is TGTGCCATCAGGGGAGGACTAGCGGGAGATGAGACCCAGTACTTC.

Here the CDR3 DNA reads TGTGCCAGCAGGGAACAGGGGATACTAACCGGGGAGCTGTTTTTT. Translation: CASREQGILTGELFF. J is TRBJ2-2 and V is TRBV6-5, with TRBD1 identical over 7 bases. With 6 bases clipped from V and 5 bases from J, the junction kept 9 bases outside the gene matches. Germline V gene sequence: CDR1 MNHEY, CDR2 SVGAGI. This CDR3 is 15 amino acids long.

The V gene is TRBV12-3 or TRBV12-4, the J gene TRBJ2-5; TRBD2 is a possible D gene (5 bases). Trimming left V 5 bases short and J 5 bases short, with 6 bases between. This CDR3 is 11 amino acids long. CDR3 in amino acids: CASSGGETQYF. CDR3 coding DNA: TGTGCCAGCAGTGGCGGGGAGACCCAGTACTTC.

In its sample, this clonotype was seen a few times. The rearrangement joins TRBV29-1 to TRBJ2-5; TRBD2 aligns across 9 bases. V dropped 7 bases and J dropped 3; count of bases not matched to a gene: 3. Germline assignment: CDR1 SQVTM and CDR2 ANQGSEA. This CDR3 comprises 12 residues. CDR3 sequence (DNA): TGCAGCGCCCGACTAGCGGAAGAGACCCAGTACTTC. It encodes CSARLAEETQYF. The variable domain in full, with the rest retrieved from reference TRBV29-1 and TRBJ2-5, is SAVISQKPSRDICQRGTSLTIQCQVDSQVTMMFWYRQQPGQSLTLIATANQGSEATYESGFVIDKFPISRPNLTFSTLTVSNMSPEDSSIYLCSARLAEETQYFGPGTRLLVL.

The rearrangement links TRBV28 to TRBJ2-7, with 13 bases lining up with TRBD2. CDR3 length equals 14 residues. J gave up 5 bases and V 6 bases, and 4 bases lay outside the gene matches. Germline assignment: CDR1 MDHEN and CDR2 SYDVKM. This CDR3 reads CASSTSGRVNEQYF. The CDR3 DNA sequence: TGTGCCAGCAGCACTAGCGGGAGGGTCAACGAGCAGTACTTC. Supplemented by reference TRBV28 and TRBJ2-7, the full variable domain reads DVKVTQSSRYLVKRTGEKVFLECVQDMDHENMFWYRQDPGLGLRLIYFSYDVKMKEKGDIPEGYSVSREKKERFSLILESASTNQTSMYLCASSTSGRVNEQYFGPGTRLTVT.

The J gene is TRBJ2-1, the V gene TRBV7-8; TRBD2 is a possible D gene (6 bases). The germline CDR1 and CDR2 sequences are SGHVS and FQNEAQ. The CDR3 sequence is 13 residues long. Trimming removed 1 base from V and 12 bases from J, with 13 bases in between. For the CDR3, the DNA is TGTGCCAGCAGCTTAGACTCGGCCGGGAGGCAGTTCTTC. This gives the protein CASSLDSAGRQFF.

Turning to this clonotype: A read error may account for a junction end that differs from germline. The chain links TRBV20-1 to TRBJ2-7; possible D gene TRBD2, 6 bases. Germline loops: CDR1 DFQATT, CDR2 SNEGSKA (reference sequence). The CDR3 loop spans 13 amino acids. CDR3 nucleotides: TGCAGTGCTATCCAGGACGGGAGCTACGTGCAGTACTTC. Amino acid sequence: CSAIQDGSYVQYF.